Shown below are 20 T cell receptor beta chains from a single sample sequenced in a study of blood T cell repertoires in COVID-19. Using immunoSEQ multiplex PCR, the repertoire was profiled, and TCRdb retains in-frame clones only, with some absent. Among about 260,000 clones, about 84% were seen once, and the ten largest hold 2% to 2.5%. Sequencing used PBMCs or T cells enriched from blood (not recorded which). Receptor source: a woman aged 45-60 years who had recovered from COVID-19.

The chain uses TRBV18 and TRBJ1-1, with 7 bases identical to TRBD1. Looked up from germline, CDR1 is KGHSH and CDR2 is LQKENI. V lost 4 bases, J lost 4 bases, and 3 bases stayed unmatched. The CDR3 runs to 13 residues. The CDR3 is CASSQQGSTEAFF. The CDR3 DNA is TGTGCCAGCTCACAACAGGGGTCCACTGAAGCTTTCTTT.

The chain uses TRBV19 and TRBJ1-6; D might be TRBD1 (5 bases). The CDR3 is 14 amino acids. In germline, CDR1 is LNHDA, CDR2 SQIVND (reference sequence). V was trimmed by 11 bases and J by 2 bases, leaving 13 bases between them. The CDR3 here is CAGGGEAYNSPLHF. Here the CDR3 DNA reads TGTGCCGGGGGGGGAGAAGCCTATAATTCACCCCTCCACTTT.

In DNA, the CDR3 is TGTGCCAGCAGCTACCCTCGGCAGGGAGGGTCGGACACCGGGGAGCTGTTTTTT. Its protein is CASSYPRQGGSDTGELFF. The V and J genes are TRBV28 and TRBJ2-2; 7 bases line up with TRBD2. Losses at the gene ends were 6 bases for V and 3 bases for J; bases not matched to a gene: 16. The CDR3 consists of 18 residues. Germline V lookup: CDR1 MDHEN, CDR2 SYDVKM. The full variable domain, in which reference TRBV28 and TRBJ2-2 provide the parts outside the CDR3, is DVKVTQSSRYLVKRTGEKVFLECVQDMDHENMFWYRQDPGLGLRLIYFSYDVKMKEKGDIPEGYSVSREKKERFSLILESASTNQTSMYLCASSYPRQGGSDTGELFFGEGSRLTVL.

DNA of the CDR3: TGCGCCAGCAGCCAAGATCGCAGGGGGCATGGGGCTTTCTTT. Translation: CASSQDRRGHGAFF. The chain joins TRBV4-3 to TRBJ1-1; 8 nucleotides align to TRBD1. Germline loops: CDR1 LGHNA, CDR2 YSLEER. The CDR3 is 14 amino acids. Trimming cost V 0 bases and J 11 bases; bases outside gene matches: 8.

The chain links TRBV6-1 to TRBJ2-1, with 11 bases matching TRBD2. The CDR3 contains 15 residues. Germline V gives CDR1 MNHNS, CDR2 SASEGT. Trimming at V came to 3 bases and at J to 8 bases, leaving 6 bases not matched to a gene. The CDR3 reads CASSEASGGWDEQFF. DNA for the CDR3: TGTGCCAGCAGTGAGGCTAGCGGGGGGTGGGATGAGCAGTTCTTC.

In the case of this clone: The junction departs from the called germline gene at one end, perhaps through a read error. The CDR3 loop reads CASRLVTGVGNSPLHF. The CDR3 DNA reads TGCGCCAGCAGATTGGTAACAGGGGTGGGTAATTCACCCCTCCACTTT. V gene TRBV5-1 combines with J gene TRBJ1-6; 7 bases agree with TRBD1. CDR1 SGHRS and CDR2 YFSETQ come from the germline V gene. CDR3 length equals 16 residues.

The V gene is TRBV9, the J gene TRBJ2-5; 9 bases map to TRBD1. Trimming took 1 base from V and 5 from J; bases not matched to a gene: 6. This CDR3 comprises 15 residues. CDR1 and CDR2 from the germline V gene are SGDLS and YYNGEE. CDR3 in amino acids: CASSVTGGAGETQYF. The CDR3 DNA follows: TGTGCCAGCAGCGTAACAGGGGGCGCGGGTGAGACCCAGTACTTC.

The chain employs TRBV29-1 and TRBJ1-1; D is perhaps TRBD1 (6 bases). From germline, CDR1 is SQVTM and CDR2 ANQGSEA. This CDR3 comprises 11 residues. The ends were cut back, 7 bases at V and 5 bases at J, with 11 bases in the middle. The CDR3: CSGGRGTEAFF. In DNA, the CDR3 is TGCAGCGGAGGGAGGGGGACTGAAGCTTTCTTT.

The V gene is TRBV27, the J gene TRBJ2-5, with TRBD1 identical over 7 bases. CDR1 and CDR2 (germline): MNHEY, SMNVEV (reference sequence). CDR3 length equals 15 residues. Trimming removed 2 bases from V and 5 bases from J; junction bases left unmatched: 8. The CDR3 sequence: CASSLRGRGGETQYF. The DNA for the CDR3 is TGTGCCAGCAGTTTAAGGGGGCGAGGCGGGGAGACCCAGTACTTC.

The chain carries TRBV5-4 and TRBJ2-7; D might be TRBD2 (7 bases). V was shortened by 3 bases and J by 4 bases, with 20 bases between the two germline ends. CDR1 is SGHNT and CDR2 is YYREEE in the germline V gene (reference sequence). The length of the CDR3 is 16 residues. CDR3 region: CASSSAGGGRSYEQYF. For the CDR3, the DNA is TGTGCCAGCAGCTCTGCAGGCGGGGGCCGCTCTTACGAGCAGTACTTC.

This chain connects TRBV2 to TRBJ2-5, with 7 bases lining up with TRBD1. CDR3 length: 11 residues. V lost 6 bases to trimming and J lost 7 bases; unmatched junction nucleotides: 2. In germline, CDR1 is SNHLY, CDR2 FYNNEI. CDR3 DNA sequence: TGTGCCAGCAGGAGGACAGGGACCCAGTACTTC. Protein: CASRRTGTQYF. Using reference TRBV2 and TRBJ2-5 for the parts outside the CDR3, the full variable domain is EPEVTQTPSHQVTQMGQEVILRCVPISNHLYFYWYRQILGQKVEFLVSFYNNEISEKSEIFDDQFSVERPDGSNFTLKIRSTKLEDSAMYFCASRRTGTQYFGPGTRLLVL.

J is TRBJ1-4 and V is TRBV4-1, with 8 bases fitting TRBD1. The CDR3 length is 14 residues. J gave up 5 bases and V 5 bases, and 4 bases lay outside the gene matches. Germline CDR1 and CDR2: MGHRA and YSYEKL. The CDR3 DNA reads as TGCGCCAGCAGCGACCGGGACAGGAATGAAAAACTGTTTTTT. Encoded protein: CASSDRDRNEKLFF.

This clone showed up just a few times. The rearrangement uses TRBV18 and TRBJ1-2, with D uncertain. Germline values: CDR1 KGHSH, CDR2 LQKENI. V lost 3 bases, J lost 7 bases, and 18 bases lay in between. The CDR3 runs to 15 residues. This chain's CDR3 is CASSPRTSGYFGYTF. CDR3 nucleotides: TGTGCCAGCTCACCCAGGACGTCGGGGTATTTTGGCTACACCTTC.

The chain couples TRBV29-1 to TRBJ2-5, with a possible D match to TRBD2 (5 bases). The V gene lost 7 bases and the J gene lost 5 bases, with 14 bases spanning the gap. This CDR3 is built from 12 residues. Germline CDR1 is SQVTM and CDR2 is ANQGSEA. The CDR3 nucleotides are TGCAGCGGCCGGACGGGATTGGAGACCCAGTACTTC. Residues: CSGRTGLETQYF.

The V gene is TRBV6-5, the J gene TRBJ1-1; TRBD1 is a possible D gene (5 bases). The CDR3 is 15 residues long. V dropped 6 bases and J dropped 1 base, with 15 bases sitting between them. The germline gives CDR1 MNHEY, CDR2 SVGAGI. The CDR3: CASRPRWQGNTEAFF. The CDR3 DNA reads TGTGCCAGCAGGCCAAGGTGGCAGGGGAACACTGAAGCTTTCTTT.

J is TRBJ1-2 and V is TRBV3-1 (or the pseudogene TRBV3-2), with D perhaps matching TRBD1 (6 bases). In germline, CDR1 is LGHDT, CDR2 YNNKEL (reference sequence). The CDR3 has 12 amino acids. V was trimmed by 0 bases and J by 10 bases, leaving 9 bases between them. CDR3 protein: CASSQDYRDYTF. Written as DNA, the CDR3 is TGTGCCAGCAGCCAAGATTACAGGGACTACACCTTC.

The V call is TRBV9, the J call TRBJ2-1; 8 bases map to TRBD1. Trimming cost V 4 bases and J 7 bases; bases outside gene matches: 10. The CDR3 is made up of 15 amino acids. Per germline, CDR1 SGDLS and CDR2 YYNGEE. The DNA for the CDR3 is TGTGCCAGCAGCCAAGACAGGGGCGGATGGAATGAGCAGTTCTTC. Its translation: CASSQDRGGWNEQFF. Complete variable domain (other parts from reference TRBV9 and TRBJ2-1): DSGVTQTPKHLITATGQRVTLRCSPRSGDLSVYWYQQSLDQGLQFLIQYYNGEERAKGNILERFSAQQFPDLHSELNLSSLELGDSALYFCASSQDRGGWNEQFFGPGTRLTVL.

The CDR3 DNA reads as TGTGCCAGCAGGGGGCCCGGGGGGGCGTTAGCCCGGGAGCTGTTTTTT. Translated: CASRGPGGALARELFF. This chain joins TRBV7-2 and TRBJ2-2, with 8 positions matching TRBD2. Germline CDR1 reads SGHTA; CDR2 reads FQGNSA. Germline trimming cut 6 bases from V and 9 bases from J; bases unmatched to any gene: 15. This CDR3 is built from 16 residues. Drawing the rest from reference TRBV7-2 and TRBJ2-2, the complete variable domain is GAGVSQSPSNKVTEKGKDVELRCDPISGHTALYWYRQSLGQGLEFLIYFQGNSAPDKSGLPSDRFSAERTGGSVSTLTIQRTQQEDSAVYLCASRGPGGALARELFFGEGSRLTVL.

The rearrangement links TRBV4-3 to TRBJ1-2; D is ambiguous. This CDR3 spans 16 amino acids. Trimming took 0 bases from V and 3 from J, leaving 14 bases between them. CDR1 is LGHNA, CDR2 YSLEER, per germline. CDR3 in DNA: TGCGCCAGCAGCCAAGATGGGAGGGTGCAAGACTATGGCTACACCTTC. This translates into CASSQDGRVQDYGYTF.

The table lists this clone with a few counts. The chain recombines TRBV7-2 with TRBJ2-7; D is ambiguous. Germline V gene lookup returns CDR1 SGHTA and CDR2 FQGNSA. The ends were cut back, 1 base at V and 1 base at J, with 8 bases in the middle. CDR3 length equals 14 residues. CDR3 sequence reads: CASSLDGGSYEQYF. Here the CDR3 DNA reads TGTGCCAGCAGCTTAGATGGCGGTTCCTACGAGCAGTACTTC.